These 15 T cell receptor beta chains were all obtained from the same sample, sequenced in a study of cytomegalovirus exposure and HLA in healthy donors. PCR involved 60 Vbeta and 13 Jbeta primers. Measured with immunoSEQ multiplex PCR; TCRdb has only the in-frame clones, and not every one. This table has fewer than 75,000 clones, 75% appearing once. Sequences were obtained from PBMCs. The receptors here all came from a man between 70 and 80 years old in good health and CMV-seronegative.

This chain connects TRBV6-6 to TRBJ1-5; the D gene is possibly TRBD1 (5 bases). Trimming took off 10 bases at V and 7 bases at J, with 11 bases between the two ends. Germline lookup yields CDR1 MNHNY and CDR2 SVGAGI (reference sequence). This CDR3 contains 11 residues. Written as DNA, the CDR3 is TGTGCCACCCAGGGTGGACAGCCCCAGCATTTT. It yields the protein CATQGGQPQHF.

This clone was seen ten or more times. This chain joins TRBV4-3 and TRBJ1-1, with 9 bases matching TRBD1. The V and J ends lost 0 bases and 0 bases, in that order; junction bases with no gene match: 8. The CDR3 runs 18 residues. Germline V gene sequence: CDR1 LGHNA, CDR2 YSLEER. The chain's CDR3 is CASSQERGRQGVNTEAFF. CDR3 in DNA: TGCGCCAGCAGCCAAGAGAGGGGCCGACAGGGGGTGAACACTGAAGCTTTCTTT.

This clone was seen more than once but under ten times. V usage is TRBV5-4 and J usage is TRBJ2-2; tentative D call: TRBD2 (6 bases). The CDR3 covers 14 residues. Trimming took off 2 bases at V and 6 bases at J, with 11 bases between the two ends. From germline, CDR1 is SGHNT and CDR2 YYREEE (reference sequence). CDR3 nucleotides: TGTGCCAGCAGCTTCGGAGGGGAGGCCGGGGAGCTGTTTTTT. Translation gives CASSFGGEAGELFF.

This sequence joins TRBV5-6 and TRBJ2-3; TRBD2 aligns across 7 bases. The V gene end was trimmed by 0 bases and the J gene end by 0 bases; junction bases not matched to a gene: 10. The CDR3 is 18 residues long. CDR1 SGHDT and CDR2 YYEEEE come from the germline V gene. As DNA, the CDR3 is TGTGCCAGCAGCTTGGCCGGGGAGGGAATTACCAGCACAGATACGCAGTATTTT. Translated: CASSLAGEGITSTDTQYF.

The chain uses TRBV9 and TRBJ2-3, with D unresolved. The CDR3 length is 13 residues. Deletions cut 1 base from V and 2 bases from J, with 5 bases between. Germline V gene data show CDR1 as SGDLS and CDR2 as YYNGEE. CDR3 loop: CASSVINTDTQYF. CDR3 nucleotide sequence: TGTGCCAGCAGCGTAATCAACACAGATACGCAGTATTTT.

The gene calls are TRBV30 and TRBJ1-5; 8 nucleotides line up with TRBD1. The CDR3 is 15 residues long. Germline V gives CDR1 GTSNPN, CDR2 SVGIG (reference sequence). Trimming cost V 0 bases and J 6 bases; bases outside gene matches: 7. The CDR3 protein is CAWSVQTGVGQPQHF. The CDR3 DNA sequence: TGTGCCTGGAGTGTTCAGACAGGGGTCGGTCAGCCCCAGCATTTT.

The V gene is TRBV12-5, the J gene TRBJ2-5; D gene unclear. Trimming took off 3 bases at V and 4 bases at J, with 12 bases between the two ends. Germline V gene lookup returns CDR1 LGHNT and CDR2 FRNRAP. This CDR3 spans 14 amino acids. The DNA of the CDR3 is TGTGCTAGTGGTTTAGGAGCAGTTGGAGAGACCCAGTACTTC. Amino acid sequence: CASGLGAVGETQYF.

This clone was found a few times. The gene calls are TRBV7-2 and TRBJ2-7, with a possible D match to TRBD1 (5 bases). Trimming took 1 base from V and 6 from J, leaving 10 bases between them. Germline-derived CDR1 and CDR2 are SGHTA and FQGNSA. There are 13 residues in the CDR3. Written as DNA, the CDR3 is TGTGCCAGCAGCTTAGAACAGGTGTCCGAGCAGTACTTC. Protein sequence: CASSLEQVSEQYF.

This clone came up a few times. The rearrangement uses TRBV7-8 and TRBJ2-7; the D gene is possibly TRBD2 (6 bases). Germline assignment: CDR1 SGHVS and CDR2 FQNEAQ. The CDR3 totals 14 residues. Trimming pared 3 bases from V and 0 bases from J, leaving 9 bases between. CDR3: CASSLGGPSYEQYF. The CDR3 DNA reads TGTGCCAGCAGCTTGGGAGGTCCCTCCTACGAGCAGTACTTC.

The chain carries TRBV5-4 and TRBJ1-2; 7 positions agree with TRBD1. Germline V gene lookup returns CDR1 SGHNT and CDR2 YYREEE (reference sequence). V was clipped by 2 bases and J by 8 bases; unmatched bases: 12. The CDR3 contains 15 residues. The CDR3 loop reads CASSLGTTGAGGYTF. The CDR3 bases are TGTGCCAGCAGCTTAGGAACCACAGGGGCCGGCGGCTACACCTTC.

This chain links TRBV10-3 with TRBJ2-2, with TRBD1 matching over 7 bases. Trimming at V came to 6 bases and at J to 0 bases, leaving 1 base not matched to a gene. The CDR3 is 14 residues long. Germline CDR1 is ENHRY and CDR2 is SYGVKD. The CDR3 nucleotides are TGTGCCATCAGAACAGGGGCGAACACCGGGGAGCTGTTTTTT. It is translated as CAIRTGANTGELFF.

This chain links TRBV5-4 with TRBJ2-7, with 11 positions matching TRBD1. In germline, CDR1 is SGHNT, CDR2 YYREEE (reference sequence). V shed 3 bases and J 3 bases; nucleotides not matched to a gene: 5. This CDR3 is 15 amino acids long. CDR3 residues: CASSYMGTGGYEQYF. DNA of the CDR3: TGTGCCAGCAGCTACATGGGGACAGGGGGCTACGAGCAGTACTTC.

J is TRBJ2-2 and V is TRBV6-5, with 12 bases that match TRBD2. The CDR3 extends over 15 amino acids. Germline V gene data show CDR1 as MNHEY and CDR2 as SVGAGI. The J segment lost 7 bases and the V segment lost 6 bases, leaving 6 bases of the junction unmatched. CDR3 DNA: TGTGCCAGCAGACGGACTAGCGGGAACGTCGGGGAGCTGTTTTTT. This encodes CASRRTSGNVGELFF.

The chain carries TRBV2 and TRBJ2-5, with 14 bases lining up with TRBD2. The CDR3 has 13 residues. CDR1 is SNHLY and CDR2 is FYNNEI in the germline V gene. The junction had 2 bases not matched to a gene; V was cut back by 10 bases and J by 4 bases. The CDR3 DNA reads as TGTGCCACGGGACTAGCGGGAGTAGAGACCCAGTACTTC. As protein: CATGLAGVETQYF.

The rearrangement links TRBV5-6 to TRBJ2-7; D is ambiguous. V gave up 4 bases and J gave up 2 bases, with 13 bases separating them. Germline V gives CDR1 SGHDT, CDR2 YYEEEE. The CDR3 sequence is 14 residues long. The CDR3, as DNA: TGTGCCAGCAGCCCCTATCAATTGGCCTACGAGCAGTACTTC. This encodes CASSPYQLAYEQYF.